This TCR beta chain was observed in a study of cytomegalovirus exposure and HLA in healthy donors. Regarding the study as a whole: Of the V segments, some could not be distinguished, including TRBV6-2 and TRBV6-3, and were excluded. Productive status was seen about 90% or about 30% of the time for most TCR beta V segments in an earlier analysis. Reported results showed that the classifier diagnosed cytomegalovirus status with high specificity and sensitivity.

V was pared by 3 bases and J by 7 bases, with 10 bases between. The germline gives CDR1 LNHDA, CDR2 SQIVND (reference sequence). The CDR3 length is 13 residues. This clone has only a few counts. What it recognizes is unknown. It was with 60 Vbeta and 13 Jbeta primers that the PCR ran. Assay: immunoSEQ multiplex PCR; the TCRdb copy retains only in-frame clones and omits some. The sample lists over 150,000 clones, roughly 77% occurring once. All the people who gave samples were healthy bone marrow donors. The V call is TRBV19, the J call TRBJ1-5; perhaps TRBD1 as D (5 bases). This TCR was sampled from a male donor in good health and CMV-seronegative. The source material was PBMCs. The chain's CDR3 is CASSIWRDQPQHF. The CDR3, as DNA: TGTGCCAGTAGTATTTGGAGGGACCAGCCCCAGCATTTT.